This entry is about one TCR beta chain. What was amplified from RNA transcripts were TCR beta CDR3 regions. During a first-round RT-PCR of the TCR CDR3, the HTBI primer set was used. TCRdb re-analysed the multiplex PCR reads in MiXCR, keeping a single row per CDR3 protein. Among roughly 300,000 distinct CDR3 sequences listed, about 18% were seen once. The data are from a study of T cells in Graves' hyperthyroidism and ophthalmopathy. Newly diagnosed hyperthyroidism patients aged 18 to 65 years had disease lasting under 2 months. Patients with uncontrolled infections, other autoimmune diseases, pregnancy or lactation were excluded. This sample holds PBMCs from under 11 ml fresh peripheral blood. The receptor was derived from a woman aged 45-65 years with Graves' hyperthyroidism. Source material: blood.

CDR3 DNA: TGCAGCGTTGCAGGGGACGTATACGGCTACACCTTC. Protein sequence: CSVAGDVYGYTF. J is TRBJ1-2 and V is TRBV29-1; a possible D gene is TRBD1 (6 bases). V lost 4 bases and J 8 bases, leaving 14 bases between the germline ends. This CDR3 has 12 amino acids. CDR1 SQVTM and CDR2 ANQGSEA come from the germline V gene. Filled out from reference TRBV29-1 and TRBJ1-2, the complete variable domain reads SAVISQKPSRDICQRGTSLTIQCQVDSQVTMMFWYRQQPGQSLTLIATANQGSEATYESGFVIDKFPISRPNLTFSTLTVSNMSPEDSSIYLCSVAGDVYGYTFGSGTRLTVV.